These 24 T cell receptor beta chains share one sample of origin, sequenced in a study of cytomegalovirus exposure and HLA in healthy donors (dated by TCRdb to about 2017). Libraries were prepared through the immunoSEQ multiplex PCR assay. The multiplex PCR relied on a mix of 60 forward primers for TCR Vbeta segments and 13 reverse primers for TCR Jbeta segments. In its TCRdb copy, this immuneACCESS table keeps in-frame sequences only and misses some clones. Where compared with another copy, unresolved V genes explain less than half of these, and the others have no known cause. A total of some 170,000 clones appear in this sample, roughly 87% of them only once. Less than 1.6% of the sample is held by the ten biggest clonotypes. Specimen: PBMCs. Every receptor here comes from a girl between 10 and 17 years old in good health and CMV-seropositive.

The rearrangement uses TRBV27 and TRBJ1-5, with TRBD1 as a possible D gene (6 bases). This CDR3 has 16 amino acids. Deletions cut 1 base from V and 0 bases from J, with 10 bases between. CDR1 MNHEY and CDR2 SMNVEV come from the germline V gene (reference sequence). In nucleotides, the CDR3 is TGTGCCAGCAGTTTATATGGGGGGGCTAGCAATCAGCCCCAGCATTTT. Translating it yields CASSLYGGASNQPQHF.

The rearrangement links TRBV7-9 to TRBJ1-2; D might be TRBD1 (5 bases). V dropped 5 bases and J dropped 8 bases, with 15 bases sitting between them. The CDR3 covers 13 residues. Germline-derived CDR1 and CDR2 are SEHNR and FQNEAQ (reference sequence). The CDR3 is CASSLSTGGGYTF. CDR3 nucleotides: TGTGCCAGCAGCCTATCAACCGGGGGAGGCTACACCTTC.

The chain couples TRBV5-6 to TRBJ2-2, with D possibly TRBD1 on 6 matching bases. V was pared by 5 bases and J by 1 base, with 9 bases between. CDR3 length: 14 amino acids. CDR1 is SGHDT, CDR2 YYEEEE, per germline. CDR3 sequence (DNA): TGTGCCAGCAGGGTCAGGGGGAACACCGGGGAGCTGTTTTTT. Its translation: CASRVRGNTGELFF. Filled out from reference TRBV5-6 and TRBJ2-2, the complete variable domain reads DAGVTQSPTHLIKTRGQQVTLRCSPKSGHDTVSWYQQALGQGPQFIFQYYEEEERQRGNFPDRFSGHQFPNYSSELNVNALLLGDSALYLCASRVRGNTGELFFGEGSRLTVL.

This clone was detected once. The rearrangement uses TRBV7-2 and TRBJ2-5, with 8 bases fitting TRBD2. TRBJ2-7 matches the DNA end more closely, so the J call is doubtful. The length of the CDR3 is 15 residues. Germline CDR1 is SGHTA and CDR2 is FQGNSA. CDR3 DNA: TGTGCCAGCAGCTTAGGGAGCGGGGGCTCCTACGAGCAGTACTTC. Translation: CASSLGSGGSYEQYF.

This clone was recorded only once. CDR3 sequence: CASSARQLNTEAFF. The CDR3 DNA reads TGTGCCAGCAGCGCCCGACAGTTGAACACTGAAGCTTTCTTT. This chain joins TRBV13 and TRBJ1-1; D may be TRBD1 (5 bases). Trimming shortened V by 5 bases and J by 0 bases, and 10 bases separated the two germline ends. The germline CDR1 and CDR2 sequences are PRHDT and FYEKMQ (reference sequence). CDR3 length: 14 residues.

The V and J genes are TRBV27 and TRBJ2-5, with D tentatively TRBD2 (5 bases). CDR3 length equals 14 residues. The germline V gene encodes CDR1 MNHEY and CDR2 SMNVEV (reference sequence). Trimming cost V 4 bases and J 2 bases, with 11 bases left between them. As DNA, the CDR3 is TGTGCCAGCAGTTCCGGACTTTCACAAGAGACCCAGTACTTC. This translates into CASSSGLSQETQYF.

V and J are TRBV19 and TRBJ1-5, with 7 bases identical to TRBD1. The CDR3 length is 14 residues. V trimming: 7 bases; J trimming: 6 bases; junction bases outside the gene matches: 9. Germline V CDR1 and CDR2: LNHDA, SQIVND (reference sequence). CDR3 loop: CASKGGGVTQPQHF. In nucleotides, the CDR3 is TGTGCCAGTAAAGGGGGCGGGGTAACTCAGCCCCAGCATTTT.

The chain links TRBV29-1 to TRBJ1-1, with unresolved D. Trimming cost V 0 bases and J 5 bases, with 19 bases left between them. Germline loops: CDR1 SQVTM, CDR2 ANQGSEA. The CDR3 is 16 residues long. The CDR3 spells CSVEDRRSAAVTEAFF. The CDR3 bases are TGCAGCGTTGAAGATCGGCGGTCCGCGGCGGTAACTGAAGCTTTCTTT.

V and J are TRBV9 and TRBJ2-1; 8 nucleotides line up with TRBD2. V trimming: 4 bases; J trimming: 9 bases; junction bases outside the gene matches: 18. The CDR3 has 17 amino acids. Germline V lookup: CDR1 SGDLS, CDR2 YYNGEE. As DNA, the CDR3 is TGTGCCAGCAGCTCGTACCCCACTAGCGGACACACGATTGAGCAGTTCTTC. It specifies CASSSYPTSGHTIEQFF. The variable domain in full, with the rest retrieved from reference TRBV9 and TRBJ2-1, is DSGVTQTPKHLITATGQRVTLRCSPRSGDLSVYWYQQSLDQGLQFLIQYYNGEERAKGNILERFSAQQFPDLHSELNLSSLELGDSALYFCASSSYPTSGHTIEQFFGPGTRLTVL.

V usage is TRBV25-1 and J usage is TRBJ2-1; D might be TRBD1 (6 bases). CDR1 is MGHDK and CDR2 is SYGVNS in the germline V gene. The CDR3 is 14 amino acids. The germline V and J ends were trimmed by 4 bases and 10 bases, with 17 bases remaining between them. The CDR3 DNA follows: TGTGCCAGCAGTGGAGGGACACCACGACTCGAGCAGTTCTTC. Protein sequence: CASSGGTPRLEQFF. Together with reference TRBV25-1 and TRBJ2-1, the CDR3 gives the full variable domain: EADIYQTPRYLVIGTGKKITLECSQTMGHDKMYWYQQDPGMELHLIHYSYGVNSTEKGDLSSESTVSRIRTEHFPLTLESARPSHTSQYLCASSGGTPRLEQFFGPGTRLTVL.

This chain connects TRBV14 to TRBJ1-2, with TRBD1 matching 7 bases. With V trimmed by 1 base and J by 2 bases, 4 bases remained unmatched. The CDR3 consists of 15 residues. In germline, CDR1 is SGHDN, CDR2 FVKESK. CDR3 sequence: CASSQGQGLNYGYTF. The CDR3 coding sequence is TGTGCCAGCAGCCAAGGACAGGGTTTGAACTATGGCTACACCTTC.

V is TRBV5-1 and J is TRBJ2-7; TRBD2 agrees at 7 bases. The ends lost 5 bases at V and 6 bases at J; junction bases unmatched: 14. Germline lookup yields CDR1 SGHRS and CDR2 YFSETQ. The CDR3 spans 15 residues. The CDR3 region is CASRQGGLDPPEQYF. The CDR3 DNA is TGCGCCAGCAGGCAGGGCGGACTAGACCCTCCCGAGCAGTACTTC.

This chain joins TRBV6-1 and TRBJ2-3, with 14 bases fitting TRBD2. V dropped 8 bases and J dropped 6; count of bases not matched to a gene: 4. Germline values: CDR1 MNHNS, CDR2 SASEGT. CDR3 size: 14 residues. The CDR3, as DNA: TGTGCCAGCGGGACTAGCGGGAGTCCGGATACGCAGTATTTT. It is translated as CASGTSGSPDTQYF.

J is TRBJ1-2 and V is TRBV4-3; 8 bases are shared with TRBD1. The CDR3 runs 15 residues. With 3 bases clipped from V and 3 bases from J, the junction kept 6 bases outside the gene matches. The germline CDR1 and CDR2 sequences are LGHNA and YSLEER. The CDR3 region is CASSQNADRDYGYTF. CDR3 DNA: TGCGCCAGCAGCCAGAACGCGGACAGGGACTATGGCTACACCTTC.

This sequence joins TRBV30 and TRBJ2-4; the D is unclear. Trimming pared 0 bases from V and 9 bases from J, leaving 27 bases between. The germline CDR1 and CDR2 sequences are GTSNPN and SVGIG (reference sequence). This CDR3 has 18 amino acids. CDR3 residues: CAWSVEASPVSRVSIQYF. DNA of the CDR3: TGTGCCTGGAGTGTTGAGGCCTCGCCCGTATCTAGAGTGAGCATTCAGTACTTC.

This clone was seen a few times. The rearrangement joins TRBV18 to TRBJ1-2; 10 bases line up with TRBD1. V was pared by 5 bases and J by 3 bases, with 3 bases of the junction left unmatched. This CDR3 has 14 amino acids. From germline, CDR1 is KGHSH and CDR2 LQKENI. As DNA, the CDR3 is TGTGCCAGCTCAGCCGGGACAGGGGACTATGGCTACACCTTC. This gives the protein CASSAGTGDYGYTF.

This clone was counted once. V is TRBV7-9 and J is TRBJ1-1, with TRBD1 matching over 8 bases. This CDR3 spans 14 amino acids. Germline CDR1 is SEHNR and CDR2 is FQNEAQ (reference sequence). Germline trimming cut 5 bases from V and 11 bases from J; bases unmatched to any gene: 13. CDR3 in amino acids: CASSPLGTGRGAFF. The CDR3 DNA sequence: TGTGCCAGCAGCCCCTTAGGGACAGGTCGGGGCGCTTTCTTT.

J is TRBJ2-1 and V is TRBV5-1; 8 bases align to TRBD2. Germline V gene sequence: CDR1 SGHRS, CDR2 YFSETQ. V lost 3 bases to trimming and J lost 6 bases; unmatched junction nucleotides: 11. The CDR3 runs 16 residues. CDR3 sequence: CASSWMGSGEANEQFF. In DNA, the CDR3 is TGCGCCAGCAGCTGGATGGGTAGCGGGGAAGCCAATGAGCAGTTCTTC.

The chain couples TRBV9 to TRBJ2-1, with TRBD2 identical over 12 bases. Germline CDR1 and CDR2: SGDLS and YYNGEE. The CDR3 has 17 residues. The V gene end was trimmed by 0 bases and the J gene end by 9 bases; junction bases not matched to a gene: 10. The CDR3 nucleotides read TGTGCCAGCAGCGTAGGGTCTAGCGGGAGGGCCGGTGGTGAGCAGTTCTTC. It encodes CASSVGSSGRAGGEQFF.

This chain connects TRBV29-1 to TRBJ2-3, with D perhaps TRBD2 (6 bases). V dropped 3 bases and J dropped 5 bases, with 12 bases sitting between them. Germline V gene sequence: CDR1 SQVTM, CDR2 ANQGSEA. The CDR3 is made up of 13 amino acids. CDR3 sequence (DNA): TGCAGCGTTGATTTCGGGGGTTTAGATACGCAGTATTTT. This gives the protein CSVDFGGLDTQYF.

This chain connects TRBV7-3 to TRBJ2-1, with a weak D call TRBD2 (7 bases). Germline values: CDR1 SGHTA, CDR2 FQGTGA. V was clipped by 2 bases and J by 6 bases, with 17 bases between them. CDR3 length equals 16 residues. CDR3 coding DNA: TGTGCCAGCAGCTTAGGGGGGGGGCTAGTGGCCAATGAGCAGTTCTTC. Translating it yields CASSLGGGLVANEQFF.

The CDR3 loop is CARPLRGYNEQFF. DNA of the CDR3: TGTGCCAGGCCCCTTAGGGGCTACAATGAGCAGTTCTTC. This chain links TRBV27 with TRBJ2-1, with D possibly being TRBD1 (5 bases). Trimming cost V 9 bases and J 3 bases, with 12 bases left between them. Per germline, CDR1 MNHEY and CDR2 SMNVEV (reference sequence). CDR3 length: 13 amino acids.

This chain joins TRBV27 and TRBJ2-7, with D uncertain. The ends were cut back, 3 bases at V and 0 bases at J, with 18 bases in the middle. There are 17 residues in the CDR3. The germline gives CDR1 MNHEY, CDR2 SMNVEV (reference sequence). In DNA form, the CDR3 reads TGTGCCAGCAGTTTGTCGTGGGCAGAATTAACCTCCTACGAGCAGTACTTC. Amino acids: CASSLSWAELTSYEQYF.

This chain links TRBV4-3 with TRBJ1-2; TRBD1 matches at 12 bases. CDR3 length: 15 amino acids. V was pared by 1 base and J by 7 bases, with 4 bases of the junction left unmatched. Germline V gene data show CDR1 as LGHNA and CDR2 as YSLEER. CDR3 protein: CASSQVGQGARGYTF. The CDR3 DNA reads as TGCGCCAGCAGCCAAGTGGGACAGGGGGCGCGTGGCTACACCTTC.